Listed below are T cell receptor beta chains from one sample, sequenced in a study of response to subunit inactivated influenza vaccine. TCRdb called the RT-PCR reads again in MiXCR, with one record for every CDR3 protein. The sample carries about 570,000 distinct CDR3 sequences, about 11% recorded once. In addition, the sample was reused for a study of T cells expressing NK-cell markers.

The sequencing used PBMCs from blood, collected on the day of vaccination. The receptors shown here come from a man aged 50 to 59 who received an inactivated influenza vaccine. Both conserved end residues are part of each CDR3. Clone size is given for some rows only: seen once, a few or many times, or a class if the clone is expanded.

>TRBV20-1|TRBJ1-5|many
CSAREGWGSNQPQHF
>TRBV20-1|TRBJ1-5|few
CSAPRGGTGVLNQPQHF
>TRBV27|TRBJ2-7|many
CASSLRSAYEQYF
>TRBV20-1|TRBJ1-1|NA
CSARGTTNTEAFF
>TRBV7-9|TRBJ2-3|few
CASSHSEIGTDTQYF
>TRBV5-1|TRBJ2-6|NA
CASSFGGGTSGANVLTF
>TRBV20-1|TRBJ2-7|few
CSANIAGDPEQYF
>TRBV3-1|TRBJ2-5|few
CASSLRQGGAETQYF
>TRBV11-2|TRBJ2-7|few
CASSLASLEILKYYEQYF
>TRBV20-1|TRBJ2-3|few
CSARDNLAGRDTQYF
>TRBV10-1|TRBJ2-7|NA
CASQSLAGGEQYF
>TRBV28|TRBJ2-7|few
CASRGGAGNSYEQYF
>TRBV7-6|TRBJ2-1|NA
CASSPKKRSSYNEQFF
>TRBV29-1|TRBJ2-2|many
CSVESTRTTGELFF
>TRBV6-2/TRBV6-3|TRBJ1-1|NA
CASSLGDLFKAFF
>TRBV5-5|TRBJ2-3|many
CASSLDRWTDTQYF
>TRBV10-3|TRBJ2-3|few
CAISEIGGRAGPDTDTQYF
>TRBV15|TRBJ2-5|NA
CATSRAPQGETQYF
>TRBV28|TRBJ1-5|few
CASSPVDQPQHF
>TRBV30|TRBJ2-7|few
CAGGRGSYEQYF
>TRBV4-3|TRBJ2-7|NA
CASSLGRASEQYF
>TRBV10-1|TRBJ2-3|NA
CASSESIWGTDTQYF
>TRBV15|TRBJ2-2|many
CATSRATGTNTGELFF
>TRBV29-1|TRBJ2-3|NA
CSVGSSGGGTDTQYF
>TRBV6-2/TRBV6-3|TRBJ2-1|NA
CASTHGESSYNEQFF
>TRBV19|TRBJ2-1|few
CASSMGLQDEQFF
>TRBV28|TRBJ2-7|NA
CASSLIAETYEQYF
>TRBV4-2|TRBJ2-5|few
CASSQETSGRWGETQYF
>TRBV3-1|TRBJ2-7|NA
CASSQERRKQYF
>TRBV4-2|TRBJ2-1|few
CASSQTVVDWTYNEQFF
>TRBV20-1|TRBJ2-1|few
CSAWGLAGEHNEQFF